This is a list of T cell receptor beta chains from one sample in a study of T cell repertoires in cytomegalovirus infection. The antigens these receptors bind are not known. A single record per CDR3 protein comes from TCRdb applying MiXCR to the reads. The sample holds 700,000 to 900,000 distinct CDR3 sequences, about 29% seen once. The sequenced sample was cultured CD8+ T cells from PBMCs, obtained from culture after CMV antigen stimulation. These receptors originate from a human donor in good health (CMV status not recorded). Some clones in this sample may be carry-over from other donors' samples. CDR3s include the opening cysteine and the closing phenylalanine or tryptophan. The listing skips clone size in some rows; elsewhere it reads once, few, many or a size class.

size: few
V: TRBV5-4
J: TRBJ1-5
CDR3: CASSLWQGSPYSNQPQHF

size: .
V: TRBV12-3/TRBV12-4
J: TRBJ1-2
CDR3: CASSAFGQINYGYTF

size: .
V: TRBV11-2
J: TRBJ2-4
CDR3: CASLGTGVFKAKNIQYF

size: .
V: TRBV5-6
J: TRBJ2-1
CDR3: CASSLPMVGSPNEQFF

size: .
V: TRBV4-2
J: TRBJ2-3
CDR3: CASSPKDTDTQYF

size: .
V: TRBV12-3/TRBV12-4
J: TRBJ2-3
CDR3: CASSHTTDTQYF

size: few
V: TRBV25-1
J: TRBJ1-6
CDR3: CASSDLRGSKNSPLHF

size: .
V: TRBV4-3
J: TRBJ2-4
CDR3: CASSTGGKNIQYF

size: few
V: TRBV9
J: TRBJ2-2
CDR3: CASSPTDRGPGELFF

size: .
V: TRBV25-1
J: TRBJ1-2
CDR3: CASIGQGRGYTF

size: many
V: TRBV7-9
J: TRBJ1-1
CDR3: CASSRRAGGSNTEAFF

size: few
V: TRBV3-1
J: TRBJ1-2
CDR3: CASSGGGAPDGYTF

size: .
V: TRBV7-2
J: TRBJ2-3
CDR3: CASSLETSGPLRATDTQYF

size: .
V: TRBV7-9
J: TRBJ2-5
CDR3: CASSLSHVETQYF

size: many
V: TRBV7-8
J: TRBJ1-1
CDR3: CASSLVGADIDRENTEAFF

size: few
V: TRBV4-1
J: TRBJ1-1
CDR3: CASSRLTGANTEAFF

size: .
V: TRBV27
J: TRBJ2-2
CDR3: CASSLGPLHGELFF

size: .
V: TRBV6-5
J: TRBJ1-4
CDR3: CASSADREKLFF